This T cell receptor beta chain was sequenced in a study of cytomegalovirus exposure and HLA in healthy donors. As regards this clone: Its antigen remains unknown.

PCR amplification relied on 60 Vbeta primers (plus 13 Jbeta primers). Per the original methods: A later analysis counted 80 million or so unique TCR beta chains, roughly 11 million shared. Repertoires were generated with immunoSEQ multiplex PCR, while TCRdb's copy carries only in-frame clones and drops some. Clonal size and the V and J genes are those of that table, whereas D and trimming came from the DNA. The sample includes around 120,000 clones, roughly 70% seen only once; the top ten take roughly a tenth. This CDR3 is built from 11 residues. The germline CDR1 and CDR2 sequences are DFQATT and SNEGSKA (reference sequence). V was clipped by 5 bases and J by 12 bases; unmatched bases: 7. Findings and caveats of the study: Highly shared variants forming one cluster were likely a sequencing artifact.

Sequences were obtained from PBMCs. This chain connects TRBV20-1 to TRBJ1-1; TRBD1 agrees at 9 bases. This clonotype was sampled from a man between 35 and 55 years old in good health and CMV-seropositive. The DNA of the CDR3 is TGCAGTGCTGCCCCCGGGACAGGGACTTTCTTT. Protein product: CSAAPGTGTFF.